This T cell receptor (beta chain) was sequenced for a study of shared clonotypes between healthy human individuals. The genomic DNA of each subset was split evenly across several immunoSEQ plates. Sequenced by immunoSEQ multiplex PCR; TCRdb stores in-frame clones only, minus some. This table holds about 500,000 clones, roughly three quarters found once. Study-level results: The authors sampled blood alone, and tissue repertoires likely differ. Sharing of clonotypes among donors was expected to vary with sequencing depth. A limitation of the genetic and exposure-history diversity represented arose from few donors.

On this clone: Its antigen is not identified.

V was pared by 6 bases and J by 4 bases, with 10 bases between. CDR3 length: 13 amino acids. Germline V lookup: CDR1 SEHNR, CDR2 FQNEAQ (reference sequence). The V and J genes are TRBV7-9 and TRBJ1-3; weak D call: TRBD1 (6 bases). The source of this sequence is a middle-aged woman in good health. Some clones in this sample may be carry-over from other donors' samples. Sequencing was carried out using PBMCs. CDR3 DNA sequence: TGTGCCAGCAGGATACAGGGAGGAAACACCATATATTTT. This encodes CASRIQGGNTIYF.